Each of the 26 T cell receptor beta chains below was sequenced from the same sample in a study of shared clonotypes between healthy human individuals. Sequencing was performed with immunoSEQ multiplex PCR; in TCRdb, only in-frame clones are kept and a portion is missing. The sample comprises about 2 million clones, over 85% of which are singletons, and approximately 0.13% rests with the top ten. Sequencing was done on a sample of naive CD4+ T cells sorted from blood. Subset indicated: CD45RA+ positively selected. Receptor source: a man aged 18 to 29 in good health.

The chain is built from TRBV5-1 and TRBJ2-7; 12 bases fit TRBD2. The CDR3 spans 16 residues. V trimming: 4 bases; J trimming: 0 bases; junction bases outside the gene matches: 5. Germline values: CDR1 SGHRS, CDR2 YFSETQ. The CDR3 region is CASSLQTSGGSYEQYF. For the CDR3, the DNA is TGCGCCAGCAGCCTACAGACTAGCGGGGGCTCCTACGAGCAGTACTTC.

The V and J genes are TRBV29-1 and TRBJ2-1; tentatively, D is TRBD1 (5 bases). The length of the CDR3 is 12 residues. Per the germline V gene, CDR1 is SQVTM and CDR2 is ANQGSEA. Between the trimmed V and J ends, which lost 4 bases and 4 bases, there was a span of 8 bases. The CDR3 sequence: CSVADRYNEQFF. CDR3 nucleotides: TGCAGCGTTGCTGACAGATACAATGAGCAGTTCTTC.

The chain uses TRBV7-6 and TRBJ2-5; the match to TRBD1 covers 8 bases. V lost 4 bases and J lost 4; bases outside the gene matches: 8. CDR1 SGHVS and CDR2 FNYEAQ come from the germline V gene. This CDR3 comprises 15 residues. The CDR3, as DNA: TGTGCCAGCAGCTCCCAACCACAGGGGGTAGAGACCCAGTACTTC. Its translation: CASSSQPQGVETQYF.

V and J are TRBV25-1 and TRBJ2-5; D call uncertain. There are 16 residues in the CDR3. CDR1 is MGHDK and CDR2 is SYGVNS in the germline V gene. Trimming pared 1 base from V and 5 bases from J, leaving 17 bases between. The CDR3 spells CASSESGILLKETQYF. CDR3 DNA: TGTGCCAGCAGTGAATCTGGGATTCTCTTAAAGGAGACCCAGTACTTC.

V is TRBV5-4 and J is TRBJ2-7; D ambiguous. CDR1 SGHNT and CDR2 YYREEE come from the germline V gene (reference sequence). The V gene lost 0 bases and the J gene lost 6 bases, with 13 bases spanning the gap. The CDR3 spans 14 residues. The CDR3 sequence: CASSLGAPGSEQYF. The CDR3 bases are TGTGCCAGCAGCTTGGGAGCCCCCGGCAGCGAGCAGTACTTC.

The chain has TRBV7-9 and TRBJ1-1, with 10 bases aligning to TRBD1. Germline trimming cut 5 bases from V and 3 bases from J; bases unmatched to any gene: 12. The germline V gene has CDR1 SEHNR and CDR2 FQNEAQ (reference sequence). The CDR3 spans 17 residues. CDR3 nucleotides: TGTGCCAGCAGCGGATTGGGACAGGGGCTGAGGGACACTGAAGCTTTCTTT. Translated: CASSGLGQGLRDTEAFF.

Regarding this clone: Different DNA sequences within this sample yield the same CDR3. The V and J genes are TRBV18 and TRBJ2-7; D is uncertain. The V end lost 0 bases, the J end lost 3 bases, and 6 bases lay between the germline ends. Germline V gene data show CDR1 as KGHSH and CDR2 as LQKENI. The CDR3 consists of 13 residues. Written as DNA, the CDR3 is TGTGCCAGCTCACCACCTTCCGGCTACGAGCAGTACTTC. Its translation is CASSPPSGYEQYF.

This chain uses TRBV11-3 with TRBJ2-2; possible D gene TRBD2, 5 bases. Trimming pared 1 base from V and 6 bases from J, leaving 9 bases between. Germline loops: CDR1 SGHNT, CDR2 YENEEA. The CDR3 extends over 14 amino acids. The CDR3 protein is CASSLGWGAGELFF. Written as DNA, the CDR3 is TGTGCCAGCAGCTTAGGTTGGGGAGCCGGGGAGCTGTTTTTT.

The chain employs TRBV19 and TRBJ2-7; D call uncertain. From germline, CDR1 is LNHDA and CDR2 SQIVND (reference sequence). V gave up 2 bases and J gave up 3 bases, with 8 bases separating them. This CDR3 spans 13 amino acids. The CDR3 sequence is CASSIQVGYEQYF. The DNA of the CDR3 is TGTGCCAGTAGTATACAGGTGGGCTACGAGCAGTACTTC.

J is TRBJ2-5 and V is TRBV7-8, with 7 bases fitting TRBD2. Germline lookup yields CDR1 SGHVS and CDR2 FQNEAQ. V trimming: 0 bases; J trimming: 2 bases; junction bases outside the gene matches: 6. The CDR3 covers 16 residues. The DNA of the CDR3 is TGTGCCAGCAGCTTAGCGTGGGGGGGTTCTCAAGAGACCCAGTACTTC. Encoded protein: CASSLAWGGSQETQYF.

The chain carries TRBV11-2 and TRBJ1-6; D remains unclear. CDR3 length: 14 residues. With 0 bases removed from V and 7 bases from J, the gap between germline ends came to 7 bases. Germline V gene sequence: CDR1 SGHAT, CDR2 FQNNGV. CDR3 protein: CASSLEGLNSPLHF. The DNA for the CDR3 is TGTGCCAGCAGCTTAGAAGGTCTCAATTCACCCCTCCACTTT. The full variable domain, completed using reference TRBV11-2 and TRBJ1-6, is EAGVAQSPRYKIIEKRQSVAFWCNPISGHATLYWYQQILGQGPKLLIQFQNNGVVDDSQLPKDRFSAERLKGVDSTLKIQPAKLEDSAVYLCASSLEGLNSPLHFGNGTRLTVT.

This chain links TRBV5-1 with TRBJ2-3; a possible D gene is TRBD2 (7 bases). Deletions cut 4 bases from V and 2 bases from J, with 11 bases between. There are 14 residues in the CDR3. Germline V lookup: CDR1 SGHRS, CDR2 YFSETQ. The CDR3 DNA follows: TGCGCCAGCAGCGGGAGGGGGACCACAGATACGCAGTATTTT. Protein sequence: CASSGRGTTDTQYF.

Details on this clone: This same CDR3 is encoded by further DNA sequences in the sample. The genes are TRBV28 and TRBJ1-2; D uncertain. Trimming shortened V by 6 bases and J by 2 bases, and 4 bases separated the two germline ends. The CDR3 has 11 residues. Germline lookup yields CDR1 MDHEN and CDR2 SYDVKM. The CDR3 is CASRGNYGYTF. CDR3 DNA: TGTGCCAGCAGGGGAAACTATGGCTACACCTTC.

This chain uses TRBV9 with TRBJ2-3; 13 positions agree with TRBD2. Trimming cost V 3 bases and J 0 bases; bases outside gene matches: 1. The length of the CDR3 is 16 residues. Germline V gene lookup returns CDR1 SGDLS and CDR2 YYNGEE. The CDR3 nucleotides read TGTGCCAGCAGCGAGGGACTAGCGGGGAGCACAGATACGCAGTATTTT. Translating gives CASSEGLAGSTDTQYF.

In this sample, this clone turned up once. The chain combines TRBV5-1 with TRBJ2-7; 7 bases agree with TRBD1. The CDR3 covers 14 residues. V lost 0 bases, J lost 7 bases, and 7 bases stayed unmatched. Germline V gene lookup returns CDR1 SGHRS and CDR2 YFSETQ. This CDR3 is CASSLASTGSEQYF. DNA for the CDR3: TGCGCCAGCAGCTTGGCCTCGACAGGGAGTGAGCAGTACTTC.

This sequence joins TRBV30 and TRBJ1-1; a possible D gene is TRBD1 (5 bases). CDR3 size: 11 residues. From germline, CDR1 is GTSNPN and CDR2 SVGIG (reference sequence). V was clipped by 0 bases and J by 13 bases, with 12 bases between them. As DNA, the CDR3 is TGTGCCTGGAGTGTAGGACAAGTAGTTTTCTTT. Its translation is CAWSVGQVVFF.

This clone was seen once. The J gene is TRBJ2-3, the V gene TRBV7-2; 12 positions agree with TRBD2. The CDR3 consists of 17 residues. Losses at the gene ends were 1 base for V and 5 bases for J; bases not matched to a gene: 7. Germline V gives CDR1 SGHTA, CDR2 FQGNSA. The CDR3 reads CASSLVPSGRARDTQYF. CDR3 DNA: TGTGCCAGCAGCTTAGTCCCTAGCGGGAGGGCGAGAGATACGCAGTATTTT.

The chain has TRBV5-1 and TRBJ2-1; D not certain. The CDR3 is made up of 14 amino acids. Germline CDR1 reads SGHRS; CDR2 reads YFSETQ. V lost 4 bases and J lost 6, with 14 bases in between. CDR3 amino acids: CASSGIPGLNEQFF. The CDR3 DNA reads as TGCGCCAGCAGCGGAATACCGGGCCTCAATGAGCAGTTCTTC.

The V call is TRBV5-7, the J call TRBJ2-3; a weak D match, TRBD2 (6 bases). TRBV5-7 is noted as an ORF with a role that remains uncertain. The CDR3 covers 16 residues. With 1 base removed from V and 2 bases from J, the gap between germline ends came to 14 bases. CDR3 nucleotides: TGTGCCAGCAGCTTGTATACTAGCACGAACACAGATACGCAGTATTTT. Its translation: CASSLYTSTNTDTQYF.

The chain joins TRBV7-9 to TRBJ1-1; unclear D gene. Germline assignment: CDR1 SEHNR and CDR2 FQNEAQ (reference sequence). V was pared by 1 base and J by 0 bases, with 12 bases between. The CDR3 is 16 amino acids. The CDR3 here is CASSLGSLSMNTEAFF. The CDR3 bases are TGTGCCAGCAGCTTAGGATCTCTTTCCATGAACACTGAAGCTTTCTTT.

The CDR3 DNA reads TGCGCCAGCAGCTTGCCTGGGAGCGGAGCTTTCTTT. Protein: CASSLPGSGAFF. The V gene is TRBV5-1, the J gene TRBJ1-1; D is unresolved. The germline V and J ends were trimmed by 1 base and 10 bases, with 11 bases remaining between them. The length of the CDR3 is 12 residues. Germline loops: CDR1 SGHRS, CDR2 YFSETQ.

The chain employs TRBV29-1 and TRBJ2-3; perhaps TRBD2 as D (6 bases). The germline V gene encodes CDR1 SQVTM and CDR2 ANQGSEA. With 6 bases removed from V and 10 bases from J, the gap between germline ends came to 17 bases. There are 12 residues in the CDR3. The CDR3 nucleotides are TGCAGCGTGGGGGAGGCCCCCGGATCGCAGTATTTT. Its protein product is CSVGEAPGSQYF.

This chain's CDR3 is CASIRQPMNTEAFF. CDR3 bases: TGTGCCAGCATAAGACAGCCTATGAACACTGAAGCTTTCTTT. The gene calls are TRBV7-9 and TRBJ1-1, with a weak D call TRBD1 (5 bases). The length of the CDR3 is 14 residues. Germline values: CDR1 SEHNR, CDR2 FQNEAQ (reference sequence). The V and J ends lost 7 bases and 0 bases respectively, with 12 bases between them.

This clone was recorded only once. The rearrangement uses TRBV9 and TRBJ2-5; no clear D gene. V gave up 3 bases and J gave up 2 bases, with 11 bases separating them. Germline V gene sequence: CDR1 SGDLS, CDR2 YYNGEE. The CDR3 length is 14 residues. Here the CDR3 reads CASSETVGQETQYF. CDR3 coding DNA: TGTGCCAGCAGCGAGACGGTTGGGCAAGAGACCCAGTACTTC.

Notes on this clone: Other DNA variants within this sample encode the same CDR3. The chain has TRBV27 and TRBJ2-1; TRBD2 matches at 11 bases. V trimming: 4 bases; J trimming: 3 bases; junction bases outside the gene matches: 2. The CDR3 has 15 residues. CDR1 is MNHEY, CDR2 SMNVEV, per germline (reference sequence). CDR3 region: CASSSGLAGYNEQFF. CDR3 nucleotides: TGTGCCAGCAGTTCCGGACTAGCGGGCTACAATGAGCAGTTCTTC.

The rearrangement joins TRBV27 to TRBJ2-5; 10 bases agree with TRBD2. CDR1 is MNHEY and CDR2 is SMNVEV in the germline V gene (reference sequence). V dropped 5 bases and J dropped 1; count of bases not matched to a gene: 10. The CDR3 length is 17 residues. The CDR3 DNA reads TGTGCCAGCAGTCCTAATCCCTCTAGCGGGAGCCAAGAGACCCAGTACTTC. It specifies CASSPNPSSGSQETQYF.